The entry that follows covers one T cell receptor (beta chain) sequence. Profiled with immunoSEQ multiplex PCR; TCRdb holds only in-frame clones, not every one. The repertoire includes 35,000 to 40,000 clones, around 80% of them detected once, and under 2% sits in the top ten. CDR1 is MNHEY, CDR2 SVGAGI, per germline. This CDR3 is built from 13 residues. Deletions cut 0 bases from V and 4 bases from J, with 6 bases between. This entry comes from a study of OX40 agonist ivuxolimab in advanced cancers. The sequence was collected from an adult with an advanced solid tumor such as melanoma, head and neck, liver or kidney cancer. Sequencing was performed on CD4+ or CD8+ T cells sorted from blood, taken in a trial of the OX40 agonist ivuxolimab. The rearrangement uses TRBV6-5 and TRBJ1-1; D perhaps matches TRBD1 (5 bases). The CDR3 is CASSYSGVTEAFF. DNA of the CDR3: TGTGCCAGCAGTTACTCGGGGGTCACTGAAGCTTTCTTT.